Listed below are T cell receptor beta chains from one sample, sequenced in a study of blood T cell repertoires in COVID-19. Sequenced by immunoSEQ multiplex PCR; TCRdb stores in-frame clones only, minus some. The repertoire consists of more than 150,000 clones, with over 80% occurring once and the leading ten covering 10% to 15%. Sequences were obtained from peripheral blood. These receptor sequences come from a man aged 70-80 years who had recovered from COVID-19. The CDR3 runs from the conserved cysteine through the conserved F or W. A D gene is named only where the DNA matches it firmly. Clone size appears in some rows only: once, few, many, or a class for an expanded clone.

size | J | V | D | DNA | CDR3
- | TRBJ1-1 | TRBV20-1 | TRBD1 | TGCAGTGCTGACAGGGGGCTTGAAGCTTTCTTT | CSADRGLEAFF
few | TRBJ1-3 | TRBV5-1 | - | TGCGCCAGCAGCCCGAGACAGTCATCTGGAAACACCATATATTTT | CASSPRQSSGNTIYF
- | TRBJ2-5 | TRBV6-4 | TRBD2 | TGTGCCAGCAGTGCCACGACTAGCGGGAGCCTGTGGACCCAGTACTTC | CASSATTSGSLWTQYF
- | TRBJ2-5 | TRBV29-1 | - | TGCAGCGTTGCCGGGCAAGAGACCCAGTACTTC | CSVAGQETQYF
- | TRBJ2-5 | TRBV5-1 | TRBD1 | TGCGCCAGCAGGGACAGGGAGCAAGAGACCCAGTACTTC | CASRDREQETQYF
- | TRBJ2-7 | TRBV3-1/TRBV3-2 | TRBD1 | TGTGCCAGCAGTTTAGGACAGGCTACCTCCTACGAGCAGTACTTC | CASSLGQATSYEQYF
- | TRBJ1-4 | TRBV6-5 | - | TGTGCCAGCAGTTCCTTAGGGGGAGCTAATGAAAAACTGTTTTTT | CASSSLGGANEKLFF
- | TRBJ2-6 | TRBV7-9 | - | TGTGCCAGCAGCTTAGTGGTGGGGGCCGGGGCCAACGTCCTGACTTTC | CASSLVVGAGANVLTF
- | TRBJ2-1 | TRBV14 | TRBD2 | TGTGCCAGCAGCCAAGGACTAGCAGGCTACAATGAGCAGTTCTTC | CASSQGLAGYNEQFF
- | TRBJ2-7 | TRBV21-1 | - | TGTGCCAGCAGCCTCTATATCCGGGACAGGGGGCCCTACGAGCAGTACTTC | CASSLYIRDRGPYEQYF
- | TRBJ2-1 | TRBV19 | TRBD2 | TGTGCCAGTACCGACGGCGGGAGCTCCTACAATGAGCAGTTCTTC | CASTDGGSSYNEQFF
- | TRBJ2-1 | TRBV28 | - | TGTGCCAGCAGTTTTTCGAATGAGCAGTTCTTC | CASSFSNEQFF
- | TRBJ1-2 | TRBV6-2/TRBV6-3 | TRBD1 | TGTGCCAGCAGTTACTCGAAGACAGGGGGAACCTTCTATGGCTACACCTTC | CASSYSKTGGTFYGYTF
- | TRBJ2-6 | TRBV5-5 | - | TGTGCCAGCAGCTTGGGCGCTGGGGCCAACGTCCTGACTTTC | CASSLGAGANVLTF
- | TRBJ2-5 | TRBV5-4 | TRBD2 | TGTGCCAGCAGCTTCGGGGGGCAAGAGACCCAGTACTTC | CASSFGGQETQYF
- | TRBJ1-6 | TRBV19 | - | TGTGCCAGTAGTATCTCTAAGTGGGCTGCTAACCTCCACTTT | CASSISKWAANLHF
- | TRBJ2-2 | TRBV5-1 | - | TGCGCCAGCAGCCGATCGGGAATGGACACCGGGGAGCTGTTTTTT | CASSRSGMDTGELFF
- | TRBJ2-2 | TRBV27 | - | TGTGCCAGCCGGCCAGGGGCCGGGGAGCTGTTTTTT | CASRPGAGELFF
- | TRBJ1-2 | TRBV28 | - | TGTGCCAGCAGCCAACCCACAGACTATGGCTACACCTTC | CASSQPTDYGYTF
- | TRBJ1-1 | TRBV28 | - | TGTGCCAGCAGTCTGGCAAACGCTGAAGCTTTCTTT | CASSLANAEAFF
- | TRBJ2-3 | TRBV10-2 | - | TGCGCCAGCAGTGCACCGGGTGGGACAGATACGCAGTATTTT | CASSAPGGTDTQYF
- | TRBJ1-3 | TRBV4-2 | - | TGTGCCAGCAGACCCCTATACTCTGGAAACACCATATATTTT | CASRPLYSGNTIYF
- | TRBJ2-1 | TRBV11-3 | TRBD2 | TGTGCCAGCAGCACACGGACGGGGGGGATCAATGAGCAGTTCTTC | CASSTRTGGINEQFF
- | TRBJ2-1 | TRBV6-1 | TRBD2 | TGTGCCAGCAGTGAAACTAGCGGGAGTTCCTACAATGAGCAGTTCTTC | CASSETSGSSYNEQFF
few | TRBJ1-3 | TRBV19 | - | TGTGCCAGCCGTCCGGACAGCTCTGGAAACACCATATATTTT | CASRPDSSGNTIYF
few | TRBJ1-1 | TRBV9 | TRBD1 | TGTGCCAGCAGCGGGACAGGGAGCACTGAAGCTTTCTTT | CASSGTGSTEAFF
- | TRBJ2-1 | TRBV12-3/TRBV12-4 | - | TGTGCCAGCAGAGTCGCGGGTGAGCAGTTCTTC | CASRVAGEQFF
- | TRBJ2-7 | TRBV7-9 | - | TGTGCCAGCAGCAAGGACAACGCTCCCTCCTACGAGCAGTACTTC | CASSKDNAPSYEQYF
- | TRBJ2-3 | TRBV6-5 | TRBD1 | TGTGCCAGCACTCGAAGGGACAGGGCCCCAGATACGCAGTATTTT | CASTRRDRAPDTQYF
- | TRBJ2-7 | TRBV4-3 | TRBD2 | TGCGCCAGCAGCCAAGCGACTAGCGGGTACGAGCAGTACTTC | CASSQATSGYEQYF